A single sample gave rise to the 7 T cell receptor beta chains below, sequenced in a study of shared clonotypes between healthy human individuals. The assay was immunoSEQ multiplex PCR, and TCRdb's table has in-frame clones only and misses some. The profile covers approximately 1,500,000 clones, with 95% to 99% appearing a single time and about 0.4% taken by the ten largest. The sample taken for sequencing was naive CD4+ T cells sorted from blood. Described subset: CD45RA+ positively selected. These receptors all stem from a man aged 30 to 39 in good health.

This chain connects TRBV29-1 to TRBJ2-5; the D is unclear. V was shortened by 4 bases and J by 7 bases, with 13 bases between the two germline ends. This CDR3 has 12 amino acids. Germline CDR1 reads SQVTM; CDR2 reads ANQGSEA. The CDR3 sequence is CSVAKPSWTQYF. In DNA, the CDR3 is TGCAGCGTTGCGAAACCTTCTTGGACCCAGTACTTC.

This chain uses TRBV6-1 with TRBJ1-1; 8 bases fit TRBD1. This CDR3 is built from 13 residues. The junction had 9 bases not matched to a gene; V was cut back by 11 bases and J by 4 bases. Germline V gives CDR1 MNHNS, CDR2 SASEGT. Here the CDR3 DNA reads TGTGCCGGCCAGACAGGGGACAGCACTGAAGCTTTCTTT. This translates into CAGQTGDSTEAFF.

The chain combines TRBV7-2 with TRBJ1-2; D is possibly TRBD1 (5 bases). The V gene lost 4 bases and the J gene lost 4 bases, with 10 bases spanning the gap. CDR3 length: 13 residues. Germline V gene sequence: CDR1 SGHTA, CDR2 FQGNSA. The CDR3 coding sequence is TGTGCCAGCAGCTCGGGACCGCCCTATGGCTACACCTTC. It encodes CASSSGPPYGYTF.

A word on this clone: Other nucleotide sequences in the sample specify the same CDR3. This chain joins TRBV9 and TRBJ2-1, with a possible D match to TRBD2 (7 bases). This CDR3 has 15 amino acids. The germline V gene has CDR1 SGDLS and CDR2 YYNGEE. V lost 2 bases and J 1 base, leaving 10 bases between the germline ends. CDR3 protein: CASSVGGLSYNEQFF. As DNA, the CDR3 is TGTGCCAGCAGCGTGGGGGGGCTATCCTACAATGAGCAGTTCTTC.

The V gene is TRBV15, the J gene TRBJ2-2, with 10 positions matching TRBD2. The junction had 5 bases not matched to a gene; V was cut back by 3 bases and J by 1 base. Germline assignment: CDR1 LNHNV and CDR2 YYDKDF (reference sequence). This CDR3 contains 17 residues. CDR3 sequence: CATSRASGRVNTGELFF. DNA for the CDR3: TGTGCCACCAGCAGGGCTAGCGGGAGAGTGAACACCGGGGAGCTGTTTTTT. Using reference TRBV15 and TRBJ2-2 for the parts outside the CDR3, the full variable domain is DAMVIQNPRYQVTQFGKPVTLSCSQTLNHNVMYWYQQKSSQAPKLLFHYYDKDFNNEADTPDNFQSRRPNTSFCFLDIRSPGLGDTAMYLCATSRASGRVNTGELFFGEGSRLTVL.

The V gene is TRBV14, the J gene TRBJ2-1; no firm D call. V lost 0 bases and J lost 13, with 10 bases in between. Per germline, CDR1 SGHDN and CDR2 FVKESK. This CDR3 has 12 residues. The CDR3 DNA follows: TGTGCCAGCAGCCAAGACCGAATAACCCAGTTCTTC. As protein: CASSQDRITQFF. Using reference TRBV14 and TRBJ2-1 for the parts outside the CDR3, the full variable domain is EAGVTQFPSHSVIEKGQTVTLRCDPISGHDNLYWYRRVMGKEIKFLLHFVKESKQDESGMPNNRFLAERTGGTYSTLKVQPAELEDSGVYFCASSQDRITQFFGPGTRLTVL.

The rearrangement joins TRBV5-5 to TRBJ2-7; 12 nucleotides line up with TRBD2. The CDR3 loop spans 17 amino acids. Germline V CDR1 and CDR2: SGHKS, YYEKEE (reference sequence). J lost 0 bases, V lost 2 bases, and 6 bases had no gene match. The CDR3 is CASSFGLAGPFSYEQYF. The CDR3 nucleotides read TGTGCCAGCAGCTTTGGACTAGCGGGACCATTCTCCTACGAGCAGTACTTC.